This T cell receptor beta chain was sequenced for a study of OX40 agonist ivuxolimab in advanced cancers. Turning to the study itself: At 82.7% male, the cohort had a mean age of approximately 64 years, ranging from roughly 20 to 90.

Here immunoSEQ multiplex PCR was the method, and the copy in TCRdb shows in-frame clones only, minus some. Here the sample spans more than 65,000 clones, 84% being singletons. The sequencing here drew on CD4+ or CD8+ T cells sorted from blood, taken in a trial of the OX40 agonist ivuxolimab. This TCR came from an adult with an advanced solid tumor such as melanoma, head and neck, liver or kidney cancer.

CDR3 in DNA: TGCGCCAGCAGCTTGGTTGCGGGAGTCTTCAATGAGCAGTTCTTC. It specifies CASSLVAGVFNEQFF. The J gene is TRBJ2-1, the V gene TRBV5-1; 7 bases agree with TRBD2. CDR3 length equals 15 residues. Germline CDR1 SGHRS, CDR2 YFSETQ. The ends lost 0 bases at V and 6 bases at J; junction bases unmatched: 6.